Each of the 2 T cell receptor beta chains below was sequenced from the same sample in a study of shared clonotypes between healthy human individuals. Data came from immunoSEQ multiplex PCR; TCRdb stores just in-frame clones and leaves some out. This sample has about 2.4 million clones, with approximately 93% found just once. What was sequenced was naive CD4+ T cells from PBMCs. Specified subset: CD45RA+ positively selected. These receptor sequences come from a man between 18 and 35 years old in good health. Some clones in this sample may be carry-over from other donors' samples.

The chain has TRBV7-8 and TRBJ1-1; 7 nucleotides align to TRBD1. There are 13 residues in the CDR3. Losses at the gene ends were 4 bases for V and 5 bases for J; bases not matched to a gene: 4. CDR1 and CDR2 (germline): SGHVS, FQNEAQ. The CDR3 nucleotides are TGTGCCAGCAGCTGGACAGGTGAAACTGAAGCTTTCTTT. Translating it yields CASSWTGETEAFF. The full variable domain, in which reference TRBV7-8 and TRBJ1-1 provide the parts outside the CDR3, is GAGVSQSPRYKVAKRGQDVALRCDPISGHVSLFWYQQALGQGPEFLTYFQNEAQLDKSGLPSDRFFAERPEGSVSTLKIQRTQQEDSAVYLCASSWTGETEAFFGQGTRLTVV.

The chain uses TRBV5-1 and TRBJ2-7, with TRBD1 matching 9 bases. The J segment lost 5 bases and the V segment lost 0 bases, leaving 6 bases of the junction unmatched. CDR1 and CDR2 from the germline V gene are SGHRS and YFSETQ. The CDR3 spans 15 residues. The chain's CDR3 is CASSLGGQGTNEQYF. The CDR3 DNA follows: TGCGCCAGCAGCTTGGGCGGACAGGGGACCAACGAGCAGTACTTC.